The rows below give T cell receptor beta chains drawn from one sample of a study of blood T cells in healthy people across ages. Each CDR3 protein gets one entry after TCRdb re-called the 5' RACE reads with MiXCR. Seen here are hundreds of thousands of distinct CDR3 sequences, more than 45% observed once, and the top ten hold approximately 23%. Sequences were obtained from blood. These receptor sequences come from a young man in good health. The CDR3 runs from the conserved cysteine through the conserved F or W. D genes are given only for firm matches. Part of the rows lack a size; the others show once, few, many or a class for expanded clones.

many	TRBV6-1	TRBJ2-5	15	-	TGTGCCAGCAGGGGGGGCCGGGTGGATTTGGAGACCCAGTACTTC	CASRGGRVDLETQYF
few	TRBV15	TRBJ2-3	14	-	TGTGCCACCAGCAGAGATCCGGGGGAGGATACGCAGTATTTT	CATSRDPGEDTQYF
-	TRBV12-3/TRBV12-4	TRBJ2-4	15	TRBD2	TGTGCCAGCAAAAGCGCGGGGAGGGGTAAAAACATTCAGTACTTC	CASKSAGRGKNIQYF
-	TRBV6-5	TRBJ1-5	13	-	TGTGCGAGCAACCGAGGAGGGGAACAGCCCCAGCATTTT	CASNRGGEQPQHF
-	TRBV10-2	TRBJ2-7	17	TRBD2	TGCGCCAGCAGTGAGGGGCCTAGCGGAACTTCCTCCTACGAGCAGTACTTC	CASSEGPSGTSSYEQYF
-	TRBV20-1	TRBJ1-2	13	-	TGCAGTGCTAAACCGACAGTTATCTATGGCTACACCTTC	CSAKPTVIYGYTF
-	TRBV27	TRBJ2-1	20	-	TGTGCCAGCAGTCTAACCTTCGGCTCGGGCGTGGGGGCATTTGTCGATGAGCAGTTCTTC	CASSLTFGSGVGAFVDEQFF
-	TRBV29-1	TRBJ2-1	11	TRBD2	TGCAGCTCCGGGGGGTACAATGAGCAGTTCTTC	CSSGGYNEQFF
-	TRBV11-2	TRBJ2-1	14	-	TGTGCCAGCAGCTTAGATAGGACAGTCAATGAGCAGTTCTTC	CASSLDRTVNEQFF
-	TRBV11-2	TRBJ2-4	17	TRBD1	TGTGCCAGCAGCTTAGCGAGTTACAGGGGTACGGGAAACATTCAGTACTTC	CASSLASYRGTGNIQYF
few	TRBV20-1	TRBJ2-1	16	-	TGCAGTGCTAGAGACGTAGTAGCCGTATCCAACAATGAGCAGTTCTTC	CSARDVVAVSNNEQFF
-	TRBV4-2	TRBJ2-7	14	TRBD1	TGTGCCAGCAGCCCTGGGACAGGGGTTAGCGAGCAGTACTTC	CASSPGTGVSEQYF
-	TRBV6-6	TRBJ2-2	15	-	TGTGCCAGCAGTTACATCCAGGGAAAGGGCGGGGAGCTGTTTTTT	CASSYIQGKGGELFF
few	TRBV20-1	TRBJ2-1	12	-	TGCAGTGCTAGAGATCGTGGGGTTGAGCAGTTCTTC	CSARDRGVEQFF
few	TRBV20-1	TRBJ1-2	14	-	TGCAGTGCTACCTTCTGGGGGGCTGAGGATGGCTATACCTTC	CSATFWGAEDGYTF
-	TRBV6-5	TRBJ2-3	15	TRBD2	TGTGCCAGCAGTCCCACGACTAGCGGGAGTGATACGCAGTATTTT	CASSPTTSGSDTQYF
few	TRBV2	TRBJ2-5	13	-	TGTGCCAGCAGTGATAAACTATACGGGACCCAGTACTTC	CASSDKLYGTQYF
-	TRBV4-2	TRBJ2-2	16	TRBD2	TGTGCCAGCAGCCAATTGGGCGGGAGTAGCACCGGGGAGCTGTTTTTT	CASSQLGGSSTGELFF
-	TRBV20-1	TRBJ1-1	13	-	TGCAGTGCTAGGCTGGACAACCATGAAGAGGCTTTCTTT	CSARLDNHEEAFF
-	TRBV28	TRBJ2-1	16	TRBD1	TGTGCCAGCAGTTGGGCCGGGACAGGGGTTTTCAATGAGCAGTTCTTC	CASSWAGTGVFNEQFF
-	TRBV28	TRBJ1-1	17	TRBD1	TGTGCCAGCAGTGGGGGCCGGGGACAGGTGAGGACGGCGGGAGCTTTCTTT	CASSGGRGQVRTAGAFF
once	TRBV7-2	TRBJ2-5	14	TRBD2	TGTGCATCCTCCGAGGGAGGGTTCAAAGAGACCCAGTACTTC	CASSEGGFKETQYF
few	TRBV28	TRBJ1-5	14	-	TGTGCCAGCACCCTGTACCAGGGAGATCAGCCCCAGCATTTT	CASTLYQGDQPQHF
few	TRBV15	TRBJ2-7	16	TRBD2	TGTGCCACCAGCAGAGATCGGGTAGCGGGAGGAATCGAGCAGTACTTC	CATSRDRVAGGIEQYF
-	TRBV4-3	TRBJ1-2	13	-	TGCGCCAGCAGCCAAGCCGGGACGGATGGCTACACCTTC	CASSQAGTDGYTF
-	TRBV6-2/TRBV6-3	TRBJ2-5	14	-	TGTGCCAGCAGTTCCAGGGACGGCCAAGAGACCCAGTACTTC	CASSSRDGQETQYF
-	TRBV30	TRBJ2-2	12	-	TGTGCCTGGAGTAAGGGGGCCGGGGAGCTGTTTTTT	CAWSKGAGELFF
-	TRBV3-1	TRBJ1-2	16	TRBD1	TGTGCCAGCAGCCCGTTCGGACAGGGCGGGGGGTATGGCTACACCTTC	CASSPFGQGGGYGYTF
-	TRBV6-6	TRBJ2-3	16	-	TGTGCCAGACACCCACGGGAGAGGGGTAGCACAGATACGCAGTATTTT	CARHPRERGSTDTQYF
-	TRBV29-1	TRBJ2-7	14	-	TGCAGCTATACCACTAGACAGGACTCCTACGAGCAGTACTTC	CSYTTRQDSYEQYF
-	TRBV27	TRBJ1-5	13	TRBD1	TGTGCCAGCCGCGGACAGGCTTTACAGCCCCAGCATTTT	CASRGQALQPQHF
-	TRBV7-2	TRBJ2-5	14	TRBD1	TGTGCCAGCAGCTCATCAGGGGGCGGAAAGACCCAGTACTTC	CASSSSGGGKTQYF
-	TRBV7-9	TRBJ1-1	16	-	TGTGCCAGCAGCTCGACCGGGACCGCCATGAACACTGAAGCTTTCTTT	CASSSTGTAMNTEAFF
-	TRBV30	TRBJ2-1	11	-	TGTGCCTGGAGTACAGGATATGAGCAGTTCTTC	CAWSTGYEQFF
few	TRBV6-5	TRBJ2-7	15	TRBD1	TGTGCCAGCAGTGAGTCGAGACAGGGGGATCTCGGGCAGTACTTC	CASSESRQGDLGQYF
-	TRBV20-1	TRBJ2-7	13	-	TGCAGTGCTATTAGGGCTGGGAGATACGAGCAGTACTTC	CSAIRAGRYEQYF
few	TRBV28	TRBJ2-7	15	-	TGTGCCAGCAGTCCCACCGGGACATACTCCTACGAGCAGTACTTC	CASSPTGTYSYEQYF
-	TRBV28	TRBJ1-6	14	-	TGTGCCAGCACCACGGCAGCGTCTAATTCACCCCTCCACTTT	CASTTAASNSPLHF
-	TRBV10-3	TRBJ2-7	13	-	TGTGCCATCAGCGGGATTAGCTCCTACGAGCAGTACTTC	CAISGISSYEQYF
-	TRBV2	TRBJ1-2	14	-	TGTGCCAGCAGTGAGGACAGCTATAACTATGGCTACACCTTC	CASSEDSYNYGYTF
-	TRBV28	TRBJ2-1	17	TRBD2	TGTGCCAGCAGTTTTTCAGTAGCGGGAGCCTCCTACAATGAGCAGTTCTTC	CASSFSVAGASYNEQFF
-	TRBV27	TRBJ2-7	16	TRBD1	TGTGCCAGCGCTCCCAGGGGGGACAGGGTTTTCCGCGAGCAGTACTTC	CASAPRGDRVFREQYF